One and the same sample provided the 19 T cell receptor beta chains below, sequenced in a study of shared clonotypes between healthy human individuals. The assay was immunoSEQ multiplex PCR, and TCRdb's table has in-frame clones only and misses some. The table records more than 2 million clones, approximately 95% of them present only once. The sequenced material came from naive CD4+ T cells sorted from blood. This sample's subset: CD45RA+ positively selected. The receptors stem from a man in his late teens or twenties in good health.

The V gene is TRBV5-1, the J gene TRBJ1-4; a possible D gene is TRBD1 (6 bases). V shed 4 bases and J shed 7 bases, with 14 bases lying between them. Germline V gives CDR1 SGHRS, CDR2 YFSETQ. The CDR3 runs 14 residues. CDR3: CASSDRQDGEKLFF. In nucleotides, the CDR3 is TGCGCCAGCAGCGATCGACAGGATGGTGAAAAACTGTTTTTT.

The chain recombines TRBV2 with TRBJ2-1, with a tentative D call TRBD2 (6 bases). The CDR3 runs to 13 residues. Germline CDR1 is SNHLY and CDR2 is FYNNEI. Trimming took off 9 bases at V and 7 bases at J, with 16 bases between the two ends. Written as DNA, the CDR3 is TGTGCCAGTGGCTCGGAGGGGTGGAATGAGCAGTTCTTC. This sequence encodes CASGSEGWNEQFF. The full variable domain, in which reference TRBV2 and TRBJ2-1 provide the parts outside the CDR3, is EPEVTQTPSHQVTQMGQEVILRCVPISNHLYFYWYRQILGQKVEFLVSFYNNEISEKSEIFDDQFSVERPDGSNFTLKIRSTKLEDSAMYFCASGSEGWNEQFFGPGTRLTVL.

The J gene is TRBJ2-5, the V gene TRBV7-9, with 8 bases that match TRBD1. The CDR3 contains 15 residues. Germline V gene data show CDR1 as SEHNR and CDR2 as FQNEAQ (reference sequence). After removal of 5 bases from V and 2 bases from J, the junction contained 7 bases not matched to a gene. CDR3 sequence reads: CASSQTGGGQETQYF. CDR3 nucleotides: TGTGCCAGCAGCCAAACAGGGGGTGGTCAAGAGACCCAGTACTTC.

CDR3 sequence: CASSYRAGASYEQYF. CDR3 coding DNA: TGTGCCAGCAGTTACAGGGCGGGGGCCAGCTACGAGCAGTACTTC. The V gene is TRBV6-5, the J gene TRBJ2-7, with D tentatively TRBD2 (7 bases). The CDR3 spans 15 residues. Germline CDR1 MNHEY, CDR2 SVGAGI. Trimming removed 2 bases from V and 3 bases from J, with 14 bases in between.

The chain is built from TRBV5-6 and TRBJ2-7; D perhaps matches TRBD2 (6 bases). The CDR3 is 12 residues long. Germline V CDR1 and CDR2: SGHDT, YYEEEE. The germline V and J ends were trimmed by 4 bases and 7 bases, with 12 bases remaining between them. The CDR3 region has the DNA TGTGCCAGCAGCCCGAACGCGGGAGAGCAGTACTTC. It specifies CASSPNAGEQYF.

The chain employs TRBV7-6 and TRBJ1-5; no definite D call. This CDR3 has 13 residues. The V and J ends lost 3 bases and 4 bases respectively, with 7 bases between them. Germline loops: CDR1 SGHVS, CDR2 FNYEAQ. As DNA, the CDR3 is TGTGCCAGCAGCTTTGGAGTGAATCAGCCCCAGCATTTT. Protein: CASSFGVNQPQHF.

In the case of this clone: Other DNA sequences in this specimen translate into the identical CDR3. The chain combines TRBV11-2 with TRBJ1-4; TRBD1 is a possible D gene (5 bases). The CDR3 extends over 15 amino acids. The germline CDR1 and CDR2 sequences are SGHAT and FQNNGV. V shed 5 bases and J shed 3 bases, with 13 bases lying between them. CDR3 residues: CASSLAGTANEKLFF. The CDR3 DNA reads as TGTGCCAGCAGCCTAGCCGGGACTGCTAATGAAAAACTGTTTTTT.

The rearrangement joins TRBV5-5 to TRBJ1-5; D is perhaps TRBD1 (6 bases). Germline V CDR1 and CDR2: SGHKS, YYEKEE (reference sequence). This CDR3 contains 14 residues. The V gene lost 0 bases and the J gene lost 9 bases, with 13 bases spanning the gap. Here the CDR3 reads CASSLGGGLLPQHF. CDR3 nucleotides: TGTGCCAGCAGCTTGGGAGGGGGTTTGTTGCCCCAGCATTTT.

The rearrangement links TRBV7-9 to TRBJ2-7, with TRBD1 matching over 7 bases. V shed 4 bases, J shed 3 bases, and the junction held 15 bases outside the gene matches. The CDR3 loop spans 17 amino acids. Germline values: CDR1 SEHNR, CDR2 FQNEAQ (reference sequence). The CDR3 loop is CASSSHLGQAENYEQYF. In DNA form, the CDR3 reads TGTGCCAGCAGCTCACACCTCGGACAGGCCGAGAACTACGAGCAGTACTTC.

This chain connects TRBV7-9 to TRBJ2-7, with 9 positions matching TRBD1. The trim removed 0 bases at V and 6 bases at J, leaving 3 bases unmatched. The CDR3 length is 14 residues. CDR1 and CDR2 (germline): SEHNR, FQNEAQ (reference sequence). The CDR3 sequence is CASSLAGTGSEQYF. Written as DNA, the CDR3 is TGTGCCAGCAGCTTAGCAGGGACAGGGTCCGAGCAGTACTTC.

V gene TRBV6-1 combines with J gene TRBJ1-2; 12 bases match TRBD1. Losses at the gene ends were 11 bases for V and 8 bases for J; bases not matched to a gene: 12. Germline V CDR1 and CDR2: MNHNS, SASEGT. This CDR3 comprises 14 residues. The CDR3 spells CAGIEGQGASGYTF. The CDR3 bases are TGTGCCGGAATAGAGGGACAGGGGGCGTCCGGCTACACCTTC.

The chain uses TRBV19 and TRBJ1-5, with 7 bases matching TRBD1. Unmatched junction bases numbered 13, after V lost 3 bases and J lost 11 bases. Germline V gene sequence: CDR1 LNHDA, CDR2 SQIVND (reference sequence). CDR3 length: 15 amino acids. CDR3: CASSIYGQAKQSQHF. CDR3 nucleotides: TGTGCCAGTAGTATTTACGGACAGGCAAAGCAGTCCCAGCATTTT.

The chain carries TRBV5-1 and TRBJ2-7, with TRBD1 identical over 8 bases. The CDR3 loop spans 16 amino acids. V was clipped by 0 bases and J by 2 bases; unmatched bases: 7. From germline, CDR1 is SGHRS and CDR2 YFSETQ. The CDR3 reads CASSLALTGVPYEQYF. CDR3 in DNA: TGCGCCAGCAGCTTGGCCCTGACAGGGGTTCCCTACGAGCAGTACTTC.

The chain joins TRBV9 to TRBJ2-5, with a tentative D call TRBD1 (6 bases). Trimming removed 0 bases from V and 5 bases from J, with 8 bases in between. The CDR3 covers 13 residues. CDR1 and CDR2 from the germline V gene are SGDLS and YYNGEE. The CDR3 sequence is CASSVGGPETQYF. Written as DNA, the CDR3 is TGTGCCAGCAGCGTAGGGGGGCCGGAGACCCAGTACTTC.

J is TRBJ1-1 and V is TRBV18; D is undetermined. There are 13 residues in the CDR3. The V end lost 1 base, the J end lost 6 bases, and 9 bases lay between the germline ends. Per germline, CDR1 KGHSH and CDR2 LQKENI. The CDR3 DNA reads TGTGCCAGCTCACCACGGGGTGACGCTGAAGCTTTCTTT. Its translation: CASSPRGDAEAFF. The full variable domain, with the rest looked up from reference TRBV18 and TRBJ1-1, is NAGVMQNPRHLVRRRGQEARLRCSPMKGHSHVYWYRQLPEEGLKFMVYLQKENIIDESGMPKERFSAEFPKEGPSILRIQQVVRGDSAAYFCASSPRGDAEAFFGQGTRLTVV.

Of note for this clone: The sample holds other DNA sequences that translate to the same CDR3. The chain couples TRBV19 to TRBJ1-5, with TRBD1 matching over 11 bases. This CDR3 spans 15 amino acids. The ends lost 4 bases at V and 6 bases at J; junction bases unmatched: 5. Germline CDR1 reads LNHDA; CDR2 reads SQIVND (reference sequence). CDR3 protein: CASSSGQGAGQPQHF. As DNA, the CDR3 is TGTGCCAGTAGTAGCGGACAGGGGGCCGGTCAGCCCCAGCATTTT. The entire variable domain, with the rest obtained from reference TRBV19 and TRBJ1-5, is as follows: DGGITQSPKYLFRKEGQNVTLSCEQNLNHDAMYWYRQDPGQGLRLIYYSQIVNDFQKGDIAEGYSVSREKKESFPLTVTSAQKNPTAFYLCASSSGQGAGQPQHFGDGTRLSIL.

This chain joins TRBV5-1 and TRBJ2-5, with 8 bases lining up with TRBD1. Germline CDR1 and CDR2: SGHRS and YFSETQ. Trimming at V came to 4 bases and at J to 4 bases, leaving 12 bases not matched to a gene. The CDR3 is made up of 16 amino acids. CDR3 sequence reads: CASSPGGQGIGETQYF. The CDR3 region has the DNA TGCGCCAGCAGCCCGGGTGGACAGGGCATAGGAGAGACCCAGTACTTC. The full variable domain, its missing parts supplied by reference TRBV5-1 and TRBJ2-5, is KAGVTQTPRYLIKTRGQQVTLSCSPISGHRSVSWYQQTPGQGLQFLFEYFSETQRNKGNFPGRFSGRQFSNSRSEMNVSTLELGDSALYLCASSPGGQGIGETQYFGPGTRLLVL.

The J gene is TRBJ1-5, the V gene TRBV25-1; 10 bases match TRBD1. The CDR3 is 18 residues long. The germline V gene has CDR1 MGHDK and CDR2 SYGVNS. Losses at the gene ends were 8 bases for V and 0 bases for J; bases not matched to a gene: 13. CDR3 bases: TGTGCCAGCCCTCCGGCTCCGACAGGGGGCAGTAGCAATCAGCCCCAGCATTTT. Protein: CASPPAPTGGSSNQPQHF.

V and J are TRBV5-6 and TRBJ2-2; D may correspond to TRBD1 or TRBD2 (5 bases each). V lost 6 bases and J 2 bases, leaving 14 bases between the germline ends. This CDR3 is built from 15 residues. Looked up from germline, CDR1 is SGHDT and CDR2 is YYEEEE. The CDR3 region is CASNPSGANTGELFF. CDR3 sequence (DNA): TGTGCCAGCAACCCGTCCGGGGCCAACACCGGGGAGCTGTTTTTT.